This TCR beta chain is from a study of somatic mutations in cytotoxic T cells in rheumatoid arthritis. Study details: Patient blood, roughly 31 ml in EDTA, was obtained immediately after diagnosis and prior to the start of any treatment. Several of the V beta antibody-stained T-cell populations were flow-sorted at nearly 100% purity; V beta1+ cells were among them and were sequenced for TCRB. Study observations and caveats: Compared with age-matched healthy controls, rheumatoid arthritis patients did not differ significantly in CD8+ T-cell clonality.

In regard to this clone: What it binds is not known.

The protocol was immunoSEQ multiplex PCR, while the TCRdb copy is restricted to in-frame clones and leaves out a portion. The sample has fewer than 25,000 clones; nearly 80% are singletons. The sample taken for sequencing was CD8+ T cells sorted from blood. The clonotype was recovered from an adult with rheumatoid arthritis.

This CDR3 is CASSTGTMSYNEQFF. Written as DNA, the CDR3 is TGTGCCAGCAGTACCGGGACAATGTCCTACAATGAGCAGTTCTTC. The chain joins TRBV27 to TRBJ2-1; weak D call: TRBD1 (6 bases). This CDR3 is 15 amino acids long. V was trimmed by 5 bases and J by 1 base, leaving 12 bases between them. Germline V gene lookup returns CDR1 MNHEY and CDR2 SMNVEV (reference sequence).